These T cell receptor beta chains were read from a single sample in a study of glioma-infiltrating T cells. TCRdb processed the multiplex PCR reads anew with MiXCR; each CDR3 protein has one entry. The sample holds about 140,000 distinct CDR3 sequences, 39% seen once. The sample was glioma tissue, nonneoplastic brain tissue, or PBMCs (not recorded which). These receptors originate from a human donor with low-grade glioma or glioblastoma, undergoing nonglioma brain surgery, or in good health (not recorded which). Each CDR3 is given without its conserved first and last residue. Fields, in order: CDR3 protein, J gene, V gene, D gene. D genes are given only for firm matches.

CDR3aa: SARLLQNYEQY
j_gene: TRBJ2-7
v_gene: TRBV20-1
d_gene: -

CDR3aa: ASSGNNQPQH
j_gene: TRBJ1-5
v_gene: TRBV2
d_gene: -

CDR3aa: ASSFGSNTQY
j_gene: -
v_gene: TRBV6-1
d_gene: -

CDR3aa: ATRTVTSGNTIY
j_gene: TRBJ1-3
v_gene: TRBV6-1
d_gene: -

CDR3aa: SARDLGGRVNTGELF
j_gene: TRBJ2-2
v_gene: TRBV20-1
d_gene: -

CDR3aa: ASSMGRWTQY
j_gene: TRBJ2-3
v_gene: TRBV6-1
d_gene: -

CDR3aa: AITGGKDYGYT
j_gene: TRBJ1-2
v_gene: TRBV10-3
d_gene: -

CDR3aa: ATSSPRQGNGNTIY
j_gene: TRBJ1-3
v_gene: TRBV15
d_gene: -

CDR3aa: ASSQGRGYTEAF
j_gene: TRBJ1-1
v_gene: TRBV4-1
d_gene: TRBD1

CDR3aa: ASSYRGATNNEQF
j_gene: TRBJ2-1
v_gene: TRBV6-9
d_gene: -

CDR3aa: ASRVTRTLEAF
j_gene: TRBJ1-1
v_gene: TRBV2
d_gene: -

CDR3aa: ASSYSKPGGNQPQH
j_gene: TRBJ1-5
v_gene: TRBV6-6
d_gene: -

CDR3aa: ASSWGQVYYEQY
j_gene: TRBJ2-7
v_gene: TRBV7-9
d_gene: TRBD1

CDR3aa: ASSGDRAEAF
j_gene: TRBJ1-1
v_gene: TRBV6-1
d_gene: TRBD1

CDR3aa: SARASGYEQY
j_gene: TRBJ2-7
v_gene: TRBV20-1
d_gene: TRBD2